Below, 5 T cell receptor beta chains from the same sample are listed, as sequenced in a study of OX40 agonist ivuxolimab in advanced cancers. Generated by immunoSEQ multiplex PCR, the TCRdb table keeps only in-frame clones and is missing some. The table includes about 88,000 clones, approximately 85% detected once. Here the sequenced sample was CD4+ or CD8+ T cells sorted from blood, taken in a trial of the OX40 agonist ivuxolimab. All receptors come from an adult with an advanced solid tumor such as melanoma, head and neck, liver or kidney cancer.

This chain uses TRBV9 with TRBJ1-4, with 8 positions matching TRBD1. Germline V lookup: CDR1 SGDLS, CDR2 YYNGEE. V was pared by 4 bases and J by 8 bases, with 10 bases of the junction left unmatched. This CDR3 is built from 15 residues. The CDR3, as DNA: TGTGCCAGCAGCCCGGCCGGGACAGGCGGGGAAAAACTGTTTTTT. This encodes CASSPAGTGGEKLFF.

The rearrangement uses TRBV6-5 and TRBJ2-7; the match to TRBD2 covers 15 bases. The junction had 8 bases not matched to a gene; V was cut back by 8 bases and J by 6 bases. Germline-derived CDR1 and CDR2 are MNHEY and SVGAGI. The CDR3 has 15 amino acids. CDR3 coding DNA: TGTGCCAGCCGCTCAGGGACTAGCGGGGGGCTCGAGCAGTACGTC. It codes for CASRSGTSGGLEQYV.

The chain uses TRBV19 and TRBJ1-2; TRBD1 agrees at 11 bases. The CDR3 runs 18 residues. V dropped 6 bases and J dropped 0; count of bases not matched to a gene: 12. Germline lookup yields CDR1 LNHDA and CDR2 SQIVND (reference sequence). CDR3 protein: CASRNTPGQGGSNYGYTF. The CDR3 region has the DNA TGTGCCAGTAGAAATACCCCGGGACAGGGGGGCTCTAACTATGGCTACACCTTC.

CDR3 DNA sequence: TGTGCCTGGAGAGGGTGGTCTAGCGGGAGAGGATACAATGAGCAGTTCTTC. The encoded protein is CAWRGWSSGRGYNEQFF. The chain has TRBV30 and TRBJ2-1; 10 bases match TRBD2. The CDR3 consists of 17 residues. Germline CDR1 is GTSNPN and CDR2 is SVGIG (reference sequence). V dropped 3 bases and J dropped 4; count of bases not matched to a gene: 12.

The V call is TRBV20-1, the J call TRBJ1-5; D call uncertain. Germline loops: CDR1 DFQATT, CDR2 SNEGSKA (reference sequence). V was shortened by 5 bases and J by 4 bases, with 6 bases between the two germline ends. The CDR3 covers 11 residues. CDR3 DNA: TGCAGTGCTTCTGCTAATCAGCCCCAGCATTTT. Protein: CSASANQPQHF.